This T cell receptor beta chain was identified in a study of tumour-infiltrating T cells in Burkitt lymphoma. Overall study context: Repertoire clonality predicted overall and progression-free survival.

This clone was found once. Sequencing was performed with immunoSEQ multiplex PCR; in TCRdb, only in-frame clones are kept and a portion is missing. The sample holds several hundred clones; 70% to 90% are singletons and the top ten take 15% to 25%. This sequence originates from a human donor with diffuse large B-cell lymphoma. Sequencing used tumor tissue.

The DNA of the CDR3 is TGCGCCAGCAGCTCCCTTGGGGCCCCAGATACGCAGTATTTT. Translation: CASSSLGAPDTQYF. The V call is TRBV5-1, the J call TRBJ2-3; the D gene is possibly TRBD1 (5 bases). The CDR3 consists of 14 residues. V was clipped by 3 bases and J by 4 bases, with 12 bases between them. CDR1 and CDR2 (germline): SGHRS, YFSETQ.